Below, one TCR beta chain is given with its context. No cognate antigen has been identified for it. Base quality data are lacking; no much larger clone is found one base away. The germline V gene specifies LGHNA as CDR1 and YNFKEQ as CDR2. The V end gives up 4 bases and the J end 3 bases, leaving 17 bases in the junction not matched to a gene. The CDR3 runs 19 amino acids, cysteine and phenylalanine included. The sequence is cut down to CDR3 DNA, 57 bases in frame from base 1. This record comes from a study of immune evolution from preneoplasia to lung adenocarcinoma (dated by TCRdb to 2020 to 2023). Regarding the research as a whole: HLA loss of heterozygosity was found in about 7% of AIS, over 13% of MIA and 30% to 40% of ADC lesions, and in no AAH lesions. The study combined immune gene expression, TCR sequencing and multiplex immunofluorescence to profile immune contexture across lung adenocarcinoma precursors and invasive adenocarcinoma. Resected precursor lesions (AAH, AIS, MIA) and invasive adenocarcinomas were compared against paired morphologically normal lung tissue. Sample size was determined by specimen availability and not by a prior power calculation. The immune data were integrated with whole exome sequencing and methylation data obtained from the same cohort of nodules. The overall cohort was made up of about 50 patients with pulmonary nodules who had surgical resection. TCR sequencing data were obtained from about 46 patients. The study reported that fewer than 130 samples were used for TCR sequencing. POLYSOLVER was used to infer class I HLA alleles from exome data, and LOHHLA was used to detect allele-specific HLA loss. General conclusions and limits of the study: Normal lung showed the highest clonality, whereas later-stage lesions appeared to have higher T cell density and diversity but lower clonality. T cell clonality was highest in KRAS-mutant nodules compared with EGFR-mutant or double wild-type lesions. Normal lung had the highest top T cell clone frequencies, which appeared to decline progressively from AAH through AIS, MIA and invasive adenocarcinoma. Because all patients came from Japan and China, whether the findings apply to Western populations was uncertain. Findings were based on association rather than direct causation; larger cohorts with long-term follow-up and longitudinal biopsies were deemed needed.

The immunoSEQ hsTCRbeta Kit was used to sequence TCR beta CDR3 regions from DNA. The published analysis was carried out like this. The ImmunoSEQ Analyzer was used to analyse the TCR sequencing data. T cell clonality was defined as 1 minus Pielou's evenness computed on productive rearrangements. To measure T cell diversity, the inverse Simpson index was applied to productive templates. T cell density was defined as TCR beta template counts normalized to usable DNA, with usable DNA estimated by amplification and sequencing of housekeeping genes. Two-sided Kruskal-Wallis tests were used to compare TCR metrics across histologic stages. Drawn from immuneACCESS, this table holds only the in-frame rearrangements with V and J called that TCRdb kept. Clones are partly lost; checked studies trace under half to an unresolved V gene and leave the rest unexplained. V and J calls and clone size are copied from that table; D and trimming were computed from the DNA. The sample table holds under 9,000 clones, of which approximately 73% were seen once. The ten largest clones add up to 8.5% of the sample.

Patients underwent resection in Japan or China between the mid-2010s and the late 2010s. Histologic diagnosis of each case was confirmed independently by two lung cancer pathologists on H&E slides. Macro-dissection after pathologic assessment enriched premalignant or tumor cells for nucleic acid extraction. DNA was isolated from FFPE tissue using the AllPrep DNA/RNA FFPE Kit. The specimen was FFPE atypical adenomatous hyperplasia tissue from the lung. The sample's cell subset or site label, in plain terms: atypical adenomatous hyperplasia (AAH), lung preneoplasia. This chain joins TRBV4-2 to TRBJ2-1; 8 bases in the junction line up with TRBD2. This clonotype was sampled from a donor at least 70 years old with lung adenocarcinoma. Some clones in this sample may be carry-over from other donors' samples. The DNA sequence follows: TGTGCCAGCAGCCGAGGGCCGGGGGGGGCGGGAGGAGGCTACAATGAGCAGTTCTTC. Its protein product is CASSRGPGGAGGGYNEQFF.